This T cell receptor beta chain was identified in a study of cytomegalovirus exposure and HLA in healthy donors. Study findings and constraints: It was confirmed in vitro that a few of the CMV-associated chains were specific for CMV antigens. Sequencing probably produced one cluster of sequence variants that were highly shared.

PCR primers comprised 60 Vbeta and 13 Jbeta primers. Per the authors' pipeline: The authors later counted about 80 million unique TCR beta chains, approximately 10 million of them shared. Clones were sequenced by immunoSEQ multiplex PCR, and TCRdb holds only the in-frame ones, with some missing. That table supplies the V and J calls and clone size; D and trimming were determined from the DNA. The sample comprises roughly 160,000 clones, roughly 80% of which are singletons, and approximately 4.5% rests with the top ten. The count of this clone is one. Its antigen remains unidentified. The CDR3 is 15 amino acids.

The sequenced material came from PBMCs. J is TRBJ2-4 and V is TRBV21-1; the table names TRBD2, a call not compared with the DNA. TRBV21-1 is classified as a pseudogene. The sequence derives from a young man in good health and CMV-seronegative. CDR3 in amino acids: CASSTQELAKNIQYF. CDR3 nucleotide sequence: TGTGCCAGCAGCACCCAAGAACTAGCCAAAAACATTCAGTACTTC.